This T cell receptor beta chain was sequenced during a study of blood T cell repertoires in COVID-19 (TCRdb year 2020). For context, the study as a whole: The collaborator samples originated in the United States, Italy and Spain and spanned the acute and convalescent phases of COVID-19. The prospective study material was composed of cDNA or gDNA derived from T cells, B-cell-depleted T cells, or PBMCs. Samples were obtained from the ongoing ImmuneRACE study (first 160 participants) and from about 1,300 subjects provided by 6 global collaborators. The sample metadata nearly always contained a de-identified subject ID, COVID-19 status, age in years and sex. Deeply sampled blood TCRbeta repertoires from subjects exposed to, actively infected with, or recovered from COVID-19 were included in the dataset. Where available, HLA class I and class II types were taken from metadata supplied by the sample provider and were not determined by assay-based typing. The repertoires were made available in a free public database intended to serve as a resource for research on the immune response to SARS-CoV-2.

Points the paper makes about the study in general: Clinical and demographic metadata were provided uncurated, with the amount varying by source and participant.

In the case of this clone: Its recognized antigen is unknown. Base qualities are not recorded, but no much larger clone differs from it by a single base.

Collaborating institutions collected whole blood in K2EDTA tubes following their own protocols. For TCRbeta analysis, collaborators shipped samples as frozen whole blood, isolated PBMCs, or DNA extracted from either of those sample types. CDR1 and CDR2 are drawn from the germline V gene (reference sequence): LGHDT, YNNKEL. The CDR3 measures 12 amino acids from cysteine to phenylalanine. The only DNA kept is the CDR3, 36 bases in frame from the first base. V loses 8 bases, J loses 3 bases, and the germline ends lie 5 bases apart. TCRbeta CDR3 regions were amplified from genomic DNA using the immunoSEQ Assay, a bias-controlled multiplex PCR. In the original analysis: Within the assay, amplification of reference gene primers was used to estimate how many nucleated cells each sample contained. To quantify the absolute abundance of each unique TCRbeta CDR3 rearrangement, sequence reads were collapsed and filtered. For each sample, productive Simpson clonality was calculated by taking the square root of Simpson's diversity index across productive rearrangements. TCRdb limited this immuneACCESS table to in-frame rearrangements with V and J called. A share of clones is missing; checked studies link under half to unresolved V genes, and the rest is unexplained. V, J and clone size were drawn from that table, and D and trimming were deduced from the DNA. For this sample the table gives some 120,000 clones, of which 80% were detected only once. The ten largest account for approximately 25% of the sample.

The chain is made from TRBV3-1 (or the pseudogene TRBV3-2) and TRBJ1-6, with the D gene too uncertain to name. This TCR derives from a human donor in a cohort sampled during active COVID-19. Sequenced material: peripheral blood. CDR3 loop: CASADYNSPLHF. The base sequence is TGTGCCAGCGCAGACTATAATTCACCCCTCCACTTT.